A selection of T cell receptor beta chains follows, all from one sample in a study of CD8 T cells in Susac syndrome. TCRdb independently ran MiXCR on the immunoSEQ multiplex PCR reads; one entry per CDR3 protein. The sample has 80,000 or so distinct CDR3 sequences; under 95% are singletons. Material: CD4+ T cells from PBMCs. The receptor source for this set is a human donor with Susac syndrome. CDR3s leave out the opening cysteine and the closing phenylalanine or tryptophan. The D gene is left open where the match is weak. Clone size is stated in some rows and not others, as once, few, many or a class when expanded.

clone size	D gene	V gene	CDR3 protein
-	-	TRBV3-1	ASSSPGLQDNEQF
-	-	TRBV12-3/TRBV12-4	ASSLVVNEKLF
-	TRBD1	TRBV7-9	ASSLGQGRAQY
-	-	TRBV2	ASSKEGNTEAF
-	TRBD1	TRBV12-3/TRBV12-4	ASSRTGSDTQY
-	TRBD1	TRBV9	ASSVAWTGNGNTIY
-	-	TRBV12-3/TRBV12-4	ASSLGYGSAVSYNEQF
-	-	TRBV6-5	ASSYSITGSGNTIY
-	-	TRBV7-9	ASSLARETYQPQH
-	-	TRBV29-1	SVTTDRTGSNQPQH
-	-	TRBV5-1	ASRFPGSNEQY
-	-	TRBV7-2	ASSLTGLISGANVLT
-	TRBD1	TRBV12-3/TRBV12-4	ASRATGGGISGYT
once	-	TRBV7-9	ASGEDSGANVLT
-	-	TRBV6-6	ASSYPLETQY
-	-	TRBV7-2	ASSLGGTVRYEQY
-	-	TRBV18	ASSPPTDRETQY
-	-	TRBV10-3	AISESGETQY
-	-	TRBV19	ASSISGESSYNEQF
-	-	TRBV15	ATSRDPPAIYEQY
once	TRBD1	TRBV29-1	SAQGAAYNEQF
few	TRBD2	TRBV20-1	SAISGRRGGDEQF
-	TRBD2	TRBV7-8	ASSLARTSGASSTDTQY
-	TRBD1	TRBV19	ASTGTGILQETQY
-	-	TRBV6-2/TRBV6-3	ASSVRETQY
-	TRBD1	TRBV7-2	ASSLEQGAGEQY
-	-	TRBV4-1	ASSQDRSFNEQF